This T cell receptor (beta chain) appears in the sequencing data of a study of T cell repertoires in cytomegalovirus infection. Study details: Indications came from public TCR beta signatures; they pointed to CMV infection and to a matching HLA type.

The trim removed 6 bases at V and 2 bases at J, leaving 3 bases unmatched. This CDR3 comprises 14 residues. In germline, CDR1 is MDHEN, CDR2 SYDVKM. This clonotype was picked up a small number of times. What it binds is not known. TCRdb re-called the reads through MiXCR, storing one row per CDR3 protein. The sample includes roughly 760,000 distinct CDR3 sequences, approximately 34% of them seen just once. Study-wide results and caveats: The ex vivo response was dominated by HLA-C-restricted CMV-specific TCR beta clonotypes. Identification of carriers of CMV plus the relevant HLA was performed using cumulative public TCR beta family frequency.

The rearrangement joins TRBV28 to TRBJ2-7; 11 positions match TRBD2. The sequence was collected from a human donor in good health (CMV status not recorded). Some clones in this sample may be carry-over from other donors' samples. Input material: PBMCs. The CDR3, as DNA: TGTGCCAGCAGGACTAGCGGGGCTCCCTACGAGCAGTACTTC. It encodes CASRTSGAPYEQYF.